This note documents a single T cell receptor beta chain sequence. The target antigen is unknown. Sequence at one end of the junction differs from germline and may be a read error. Sequencing was performed with immunoSEQ multiplex PCR; in TCRdb, only in-frame clones are kept and a portion is missing. The data hold some 120,000 clones, with approximately 83% observed a single time. This sample is drawn from a study of T cell responses to AZD1222 COVID-19 vaccine. Study information: Whether given at about 4 or about 12 weeks, second doses were pooled. The study's findings and limits: Repertoires were obtained only post-peak T cell response.

Germline-derived CDR1 and CDR2 are MDHEN and SYDVKM. The CDR3 loop spans 18 amino acids. The chain uses TRBV28 and TRBJ1-5; D not resolved. Specimen: peripheral blood, collected on day 0 of AZD1222 vaccination. The TCR originated in an adult in good health. In DNA form, the CDR3 reads TGTGCCAGCGGTTTGTCGTTCGTGACATTAAGAAGCAATCAGCCCCAGCATTTT. This gives the protein CASGLSFVTLRSNQPQHF.